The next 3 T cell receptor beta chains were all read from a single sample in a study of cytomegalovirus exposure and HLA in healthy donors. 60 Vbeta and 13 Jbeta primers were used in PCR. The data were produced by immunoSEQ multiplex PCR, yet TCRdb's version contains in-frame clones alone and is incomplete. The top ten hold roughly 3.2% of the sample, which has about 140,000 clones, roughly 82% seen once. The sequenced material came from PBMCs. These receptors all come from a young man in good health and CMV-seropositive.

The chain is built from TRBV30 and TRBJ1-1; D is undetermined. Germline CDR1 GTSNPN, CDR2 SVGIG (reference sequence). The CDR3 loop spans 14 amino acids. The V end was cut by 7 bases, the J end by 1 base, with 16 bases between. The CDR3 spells CAFGTYSPNTEAFF. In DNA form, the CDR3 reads TGTGCCTTTGGAACCTACAGCCCGAACACTGAAGCTTTCTTT.

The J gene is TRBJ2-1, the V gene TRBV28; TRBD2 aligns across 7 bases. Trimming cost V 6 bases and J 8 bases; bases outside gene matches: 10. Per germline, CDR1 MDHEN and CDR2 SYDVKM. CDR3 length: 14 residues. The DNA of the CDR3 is TGTGCCAGCAGCTGGGGCGGGAGTAGACATGAGCAGTTCTTC. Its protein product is CASSWGGSRHEQFF.

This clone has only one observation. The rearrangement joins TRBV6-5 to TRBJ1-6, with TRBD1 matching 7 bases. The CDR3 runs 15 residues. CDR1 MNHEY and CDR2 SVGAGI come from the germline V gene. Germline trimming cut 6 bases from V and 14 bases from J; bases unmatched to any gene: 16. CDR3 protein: CASSLIQGSANTLHF. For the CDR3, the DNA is TGTGCCAGCAGCCTAATACAGGGGAGCGCAAACACCCTCCACTTT.